This TCR beta chain appears in the sequencing data of a study of blood T cell repertoires in COVID-19. Study-level information: Both acute and convalescent COVID-19 samples were obtained from the United States, Italy and Spain. Sample material is recorded as cDNA or gDNA derived from T cells, B-cell-depleted T cells, or PBMCs.

This CDR3 spans 18 amino acids. V shed 9 bases, J shed 1 base, and the junction held 15 bases outside the gene matches. CDR1 is MDHEN, CDR2 SYDVKM, per germline. Per the original data handling: For nucleated cells, counts were estimated from reference gene primer amplification. The repertoire was sequenced with immunoSEQ multiplex PCR; TCRdb's copy has only in-frame clones and lacks some. D and trimming come from the DNA, and the V and J calls and clone size come from that table. The sample includes 150,000 or so clones, about 85% seen only once; the top ten take around 40%. Many counts were recorded for this clone.

What was sequenced was peripheral blood. The chain employs TRBV28 and TRBJ2-3; TRBD2 agrees at 11 bases. This clonotype was sampled from a human donor in a cohort sampled during active COVID-19. The CDR3 loop reads CASWKSGTSGPRTDTQYF. The CDR3 nucleotides are TGTGCCAGTTGGAAGTCCGGGACTAGCGGACCCCGCACAGATACGCAGTATTTT.